This T cell receptor beta chain was sequenced during a study of T cell changes during pregnancy in multiple sclerosis. V was trimmed by 8 bases and J by 0 bases, leaving 5 bases between them. The CDR3 contains 12 residues. CDR1 and CDR2 (germline): ENHRY, SYGVKD. Sequenced by immunoSEQ multiplex PCR; TCRdb stores in-frame clones only, minus some. Among about 100,000 clones listed, 90% were seen once. The TCR comes from a female donor in good health, enrolled as a control in a pregnancy study. The chain links TRBV10-3 to TRBJ1-3; no clear D gene. Sequencing was performed on peripheral blood, taken in the second trimester of pregnancy. DNA of the CDR3: TGTGCCATCGGCAGCTCTGGAAACACCATATATTTT. Residues: CAIGSSGNTIYF.